The clone carrying this TCR beta chain was recorded many times. What it binds is not known. Reasons for excluding patients were uncontrolled infection, other autoimmune disease, pregnancy or lactation. Researchers amplified the TCR beta CDR3 regions from RNA transcripts. HTBI primers were used for first-round RT-PCR of the TCR CDR3. TCRdb passed the multiplex PCR reads through MiXCR, listing each CDR3 protein once. The sample carries about 590,000 distinct CDR3 sequences, approximately 15% recorded once. The source of the sample is a study of T cells in Graves' hyperthyroidism and ophthalmopathy. Study outcomes and limitations: Onset of ophthalmopathy came a median roughly 6.5 months after the model predicted it.

Sequenced input: blood. The receptor was isolated from a woman aged 18-29 years with Graves' ophthalmopathy.

The CDR3 DNA reads TGTGCCAGCAGCGAGACAGGGGGCTATGGCTACACCTTC. Amino acid sequence: CASSETGGYGYTF. The genes are TRBV6-4 and TRBJ1-2, with 9 nucleotides matching TRBD1. This CDR3 is built from 13 residues. With 6 bases clipped from V and 4 bases from J, the junction kept 3 bases outside the gene matches. Germline assignment: CDR1 MRHNA and CDR2 SNTAGT.